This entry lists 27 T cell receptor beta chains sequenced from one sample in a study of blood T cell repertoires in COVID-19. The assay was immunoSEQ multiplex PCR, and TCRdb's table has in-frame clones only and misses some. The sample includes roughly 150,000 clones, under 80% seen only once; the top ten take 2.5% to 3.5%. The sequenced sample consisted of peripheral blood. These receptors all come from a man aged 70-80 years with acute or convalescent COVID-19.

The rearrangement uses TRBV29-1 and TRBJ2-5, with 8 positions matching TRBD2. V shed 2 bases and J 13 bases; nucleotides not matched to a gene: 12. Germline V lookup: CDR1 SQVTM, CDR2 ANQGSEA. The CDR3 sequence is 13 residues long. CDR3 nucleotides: TGCAGCGTTGAAACTAGCGGCCTTTATCTCCGGTACTTC. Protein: CSVETSGLYLRYF.

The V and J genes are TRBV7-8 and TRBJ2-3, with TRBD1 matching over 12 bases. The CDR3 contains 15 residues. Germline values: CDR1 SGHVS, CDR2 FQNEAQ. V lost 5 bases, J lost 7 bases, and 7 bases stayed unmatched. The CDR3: CASSVGTGGQHTQYF. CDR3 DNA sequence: TGTGCCAGCAGCGTCGGGACAGGGGGCCAACATACGCAGTATTTT. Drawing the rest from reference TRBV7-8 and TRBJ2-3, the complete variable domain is GAGVSQSPRYKVAKRGQDVALRCDPISGHVSLFWYQQALGQGPEFLTYFQNEAQLDKSGLPSDRFFAERPEGSVSTLKIQRTQQEDSAVYLCASSVGTGGQHTQYFGPGTRLTVL.

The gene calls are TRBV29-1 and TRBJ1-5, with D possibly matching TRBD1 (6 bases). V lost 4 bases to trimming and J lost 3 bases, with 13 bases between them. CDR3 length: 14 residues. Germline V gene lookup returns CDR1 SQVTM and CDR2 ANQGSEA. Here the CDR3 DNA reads TGCAGCGTTGTAATGGCAGGGGACAATCAGCCCCAGCATTTT. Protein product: CSVVMAGDNQPQHF. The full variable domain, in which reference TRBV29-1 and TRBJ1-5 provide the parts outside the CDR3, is SAVISQKPSRDICQRGTSLTIQCQVDSQVTMMFWYRQQPGQSLTLIATANQGSEATYESGFVIDKFPISRPNLTFSTLTVSNMSPEDSSIYLCSVVMAGDNQPQHFGDGTRLSIL.

CDR3 protein: CAISETGDNEQFF. The CDR3 DNA reads as TGTGCCATCAGTGAGACAGGCGACAATGAGCAGTTCTTC. This chain connects TRBV10-3 to TRBJ2-1; D is possibly TRBD1 (5 bases). Looked up from germline, CDR1 is ENHRY and CDR2 is SYGVKD. This CDR3 spans 13 amino acids. With 2 bases removed from V and 5 bases from J, the gap between germline ends came to 7 bases.

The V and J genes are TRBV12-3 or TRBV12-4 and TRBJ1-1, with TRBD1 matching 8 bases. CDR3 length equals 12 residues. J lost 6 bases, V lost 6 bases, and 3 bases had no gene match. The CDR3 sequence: CASSVTGAEAFF. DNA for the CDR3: TGTGCCAGCAGCGTGACAGGGGCTGAAGCTTTCTTT.

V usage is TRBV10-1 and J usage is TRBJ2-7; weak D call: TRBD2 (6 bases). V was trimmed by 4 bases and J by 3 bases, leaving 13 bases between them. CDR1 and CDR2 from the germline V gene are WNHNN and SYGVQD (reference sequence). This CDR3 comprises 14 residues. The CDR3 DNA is TGCGCCAGCAGTGCTGGGACTTTGGGCTACGAGCAGTACTTC. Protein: CASSAGTLGYEQYF.

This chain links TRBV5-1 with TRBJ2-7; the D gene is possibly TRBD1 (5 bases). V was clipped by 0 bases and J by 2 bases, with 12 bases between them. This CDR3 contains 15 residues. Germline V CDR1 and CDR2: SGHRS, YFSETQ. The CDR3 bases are TGCGCCAGCAGCTTGGTACAGGAACCCACCTACGAGCAGTACTTC. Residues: CASSLVQEPTYEQYF.

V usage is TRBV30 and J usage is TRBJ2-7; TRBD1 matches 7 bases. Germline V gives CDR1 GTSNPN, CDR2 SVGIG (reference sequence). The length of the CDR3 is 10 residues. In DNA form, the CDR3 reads TGTGTCGCAGGGGGCTACGAGCAGTACTTC. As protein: CVAGGYEQYF.

The CDR3 spells CASYPEVAGGDTQYF. The DNA for the CDR3 is TGTGCCAGCTACCCTGAGGTAGCGGGGGGAGATACGCAGTATTTT. The chain links TRBV5-4 to TRBJ2-3; 10 bases are shared with TRBD2. CDR1 is SGHNT, CDR2 YYREEE, per germline (reference sequence). The CDR3 is 15 residues long. V lost 7 bases and J lost 5; bases outside the gene matches: 10.

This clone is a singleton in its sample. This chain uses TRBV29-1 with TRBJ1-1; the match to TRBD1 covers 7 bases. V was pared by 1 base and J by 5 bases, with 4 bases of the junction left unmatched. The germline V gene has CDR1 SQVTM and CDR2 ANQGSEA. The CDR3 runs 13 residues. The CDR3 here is CSVEGQGRTEAFF. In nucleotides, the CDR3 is TGCAGCGTTGAAGGACAGGGAAGGACTGAAGCTTTCTTT. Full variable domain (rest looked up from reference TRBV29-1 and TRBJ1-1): SAVISQKPSRDICQRGTSLTIQCQVDSQVTMMFWYRQQPGQSLTLIATANQGSEATYESGFVIDKFPISRPNLTFSTLTVSNMSPEDSSIYLCSVEGQGRTEAFFGQGTRLTVV.

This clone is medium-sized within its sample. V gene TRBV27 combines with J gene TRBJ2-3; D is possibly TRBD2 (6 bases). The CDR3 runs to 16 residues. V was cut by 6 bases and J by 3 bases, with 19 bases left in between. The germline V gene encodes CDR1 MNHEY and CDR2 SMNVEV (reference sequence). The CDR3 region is CASRLLGQGGTDTQYF. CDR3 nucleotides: TGTGCCAGCAGGCTTCTAGGGCAGGGAGGAACAGATACGCAGTATTTT.

The CDR3 here is CATSDPGTGGWETQYF. Written as DNA, the CDR3 is TGTGCCACCAGTGATCCGGGGACAGGGGGCTGGGAGACCCAGTACTTC. The rearrangement uses TRBV24-1 and TRBJ2-5; 12 bases fit TRBD1. The germline V gene has CDR1 KGHDR and CDR2 SFDVKD. The V gene end was trimmed by 3 bases and the J gene end by 5 bases; junction bases not matched to a gene: 6. CDR3 length: 16 residues.

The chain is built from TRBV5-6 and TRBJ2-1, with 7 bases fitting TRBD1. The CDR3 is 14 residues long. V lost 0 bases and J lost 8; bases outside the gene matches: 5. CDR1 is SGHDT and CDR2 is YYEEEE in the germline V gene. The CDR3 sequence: CASSLGLGGHEQFF. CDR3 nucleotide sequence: TGTGCCAGCAGCTTGGGTCTAGGGGGCCATGAGCAGTTCTTC.

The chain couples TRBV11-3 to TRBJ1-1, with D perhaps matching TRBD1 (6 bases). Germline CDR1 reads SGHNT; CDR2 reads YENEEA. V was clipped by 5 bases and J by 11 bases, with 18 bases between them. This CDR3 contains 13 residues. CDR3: CASSNRRTGLAFF. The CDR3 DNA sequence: TGTGCCAGCAGCAACCGAAGAACAGGGTTGGCTTTCTTT. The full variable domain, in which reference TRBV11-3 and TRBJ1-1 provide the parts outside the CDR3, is EAGVVQSPRYKIIEKKQPVAFWCNPISGHNTLYWYLQNLGQGPELLIRYENEEAVDDSQLPKDRFSAERLKGVDSTLKIQPAELGDSAVYLCASSNRRTGLAFFGQGTRLTVV.

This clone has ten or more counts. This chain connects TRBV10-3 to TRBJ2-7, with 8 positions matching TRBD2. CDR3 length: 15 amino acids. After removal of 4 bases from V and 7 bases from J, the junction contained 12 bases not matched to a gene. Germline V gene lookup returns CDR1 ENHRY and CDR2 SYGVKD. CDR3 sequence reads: CAISGLIAGPSEQYF. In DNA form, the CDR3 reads TGTGCCATCAGTGGGTTGATAGCGGGACCTTCGGAGCAGTACTTC.

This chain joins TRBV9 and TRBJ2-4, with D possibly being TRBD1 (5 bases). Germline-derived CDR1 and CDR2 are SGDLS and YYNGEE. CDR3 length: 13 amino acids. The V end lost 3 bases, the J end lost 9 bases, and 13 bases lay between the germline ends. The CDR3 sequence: CASSGQGLGIQYF. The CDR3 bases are TGTGCCAGCAGCGGGCAGGGTCTGGGCATTCAGTACTTC.

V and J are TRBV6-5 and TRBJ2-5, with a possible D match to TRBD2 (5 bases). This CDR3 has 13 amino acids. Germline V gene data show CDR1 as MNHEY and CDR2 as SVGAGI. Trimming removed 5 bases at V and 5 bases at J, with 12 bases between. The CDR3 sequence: CASSPGSRETQYF. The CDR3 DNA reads TGTGCCAGCAGTCCGGGGAGCAGGGAGACCCAGTACTTC.

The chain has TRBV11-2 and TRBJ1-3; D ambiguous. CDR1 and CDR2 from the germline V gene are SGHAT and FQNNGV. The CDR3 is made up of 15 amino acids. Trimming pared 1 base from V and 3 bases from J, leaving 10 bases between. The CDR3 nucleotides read TGTGCCAGCAGCTTAGGCGGGCACGATGGAAACACCATATATTTT. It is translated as CASSLGGHDGNTIYF. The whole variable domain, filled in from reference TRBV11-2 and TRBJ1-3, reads EAGVAQSPRYKIIEKRQSVAFWCNPISGHATLYWYQQILGQGPKLLIQFQNNGVVDDSQLPKDRFSAERLKGVDSTLKIQPAKLEDSAVYLCASSLGGHDGNTIYFGEGSWLTVV.

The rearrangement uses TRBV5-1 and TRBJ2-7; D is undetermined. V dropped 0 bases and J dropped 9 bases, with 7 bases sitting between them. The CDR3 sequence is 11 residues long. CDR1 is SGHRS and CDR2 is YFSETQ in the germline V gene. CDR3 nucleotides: TGCGCCAGCAGCTTGGCGGGTGCGCAGTACTTC. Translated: CASSLAGAQYF.

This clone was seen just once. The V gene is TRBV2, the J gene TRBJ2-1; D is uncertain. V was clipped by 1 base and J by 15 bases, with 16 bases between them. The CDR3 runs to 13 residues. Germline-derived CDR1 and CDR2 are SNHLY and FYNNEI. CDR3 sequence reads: CASSEVASLSRFF. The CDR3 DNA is TGTGCCAGCAGTGAAGTGGCTTCCTTAAGTCGGTTCTTC.

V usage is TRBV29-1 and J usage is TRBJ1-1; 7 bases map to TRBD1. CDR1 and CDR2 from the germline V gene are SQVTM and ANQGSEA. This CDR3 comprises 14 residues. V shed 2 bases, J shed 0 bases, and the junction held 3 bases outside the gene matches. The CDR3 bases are TGCAGCGTTGAACCGGGACAGATGAACACTGAAGCTTTCTTT. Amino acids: CSVEPGQMNTEAFF.

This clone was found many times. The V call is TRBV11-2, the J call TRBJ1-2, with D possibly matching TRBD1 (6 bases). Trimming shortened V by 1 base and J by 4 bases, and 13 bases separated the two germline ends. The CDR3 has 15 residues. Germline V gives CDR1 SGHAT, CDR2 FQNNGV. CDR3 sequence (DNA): TGTGCCAGCAGCTTAGTACAGGGTGGCGGCTATGGCTACACCTTC. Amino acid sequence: CASSLVQGGGYGYTF.

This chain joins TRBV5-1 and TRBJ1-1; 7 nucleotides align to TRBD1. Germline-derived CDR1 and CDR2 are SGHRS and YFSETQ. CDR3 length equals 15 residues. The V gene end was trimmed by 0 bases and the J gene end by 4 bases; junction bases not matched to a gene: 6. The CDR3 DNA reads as TGCGCCAGCAGCTTGGCCGACAGGGCGATCACTGAAGCTTTCTTT. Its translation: CASSLADRAITEAFF.

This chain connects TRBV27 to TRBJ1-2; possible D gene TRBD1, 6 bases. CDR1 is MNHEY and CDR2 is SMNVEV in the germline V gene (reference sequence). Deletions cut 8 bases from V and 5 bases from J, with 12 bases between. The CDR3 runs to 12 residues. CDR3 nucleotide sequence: TGTGCCAGCCGGGACAAACATTATGGCTACACCTTC. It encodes CASRDKHYGYTF.

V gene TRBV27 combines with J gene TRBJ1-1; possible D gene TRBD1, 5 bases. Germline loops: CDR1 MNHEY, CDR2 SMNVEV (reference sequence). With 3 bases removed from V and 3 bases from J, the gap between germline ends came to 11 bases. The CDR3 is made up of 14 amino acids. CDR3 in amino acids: CASSFQGRDTEAFF. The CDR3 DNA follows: TGTGCCAGCAGTTTTCAGGGTCGGGACACTGAAGCTTTCTTT.

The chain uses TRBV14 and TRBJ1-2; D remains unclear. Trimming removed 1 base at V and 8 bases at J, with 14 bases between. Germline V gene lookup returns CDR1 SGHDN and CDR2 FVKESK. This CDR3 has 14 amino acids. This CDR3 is CASSQASGSFGYTF. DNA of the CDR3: TGTGCCAGCAGCCAAGCCAGCGGGTCCTTCGGCTACACCTTC.

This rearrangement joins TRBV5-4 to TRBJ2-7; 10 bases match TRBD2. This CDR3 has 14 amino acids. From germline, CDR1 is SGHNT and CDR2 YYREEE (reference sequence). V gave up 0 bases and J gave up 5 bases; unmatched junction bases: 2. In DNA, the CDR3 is TGTGCCAGCAGCTTGGAGCTAGCGGGGGACGAGCAGTACTTC. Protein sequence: CASSLELAGDEQYF.